Below, 18 T cell receptor beta chains from the same sample are listed, as sequenced in a study of blood T cell repertoires in COVID-19. Clones were read by immunoSEQ multiplex PCR, and TCRdb kept only the in-frame ones, dropping some. The sample consists of hundreds of thousands of clones, 90% of them appearing once. Sample: peripheral blood. The receptors were gathered from a woman between 18 and 29 years old with acute or convalescent COVID-19.

In this sample, this clone turned up once. The chain joins TRBV3-1 (or the pseudogene TRBV3-2) to TRBJ1-4; the match to TRBD1 covers 9 bases. Germline V gene sequence: CDR1 LGHDT, CDR2 YNNKEL (reference sequence). The CDR3 has 14 amino acids. J lost 7 bases, V lost 2 bases, and 2 bases had no gene match. CDR3 in DNA: TGTGCCAGCAGCCAACGGACAGGGGCTGAAAAACTGTTTTTT. Translated, it gives CASSQRTGAEKLFF.

The V gene is TRBV5-6, the J gene TRBJ2-1, with 10 bases identical to TRBD2. The CDR3 spans 16 residues. Germline V lookup: CDR1 SGHDT, CDR2 YYEEEE. The V and J ends lost 3 bases and 12 bases, in that order; junction bases with no gene match: 15. CDR3 in amino acids: CASSYRLSGGATVQFF. CDR3 DNA: TGTGCCAGCAGCTACAGACTAAGCGGGGGGGCCACTGTGCAGTTCTTC.

This clone showed up just once. The rearrangement joins TRBV9 to TRBJ2-3; D not resolved. This CDR3 is built from 14 residues. V was clipped by 3 bases and J by 3 bases, with 11 bases between them. Germline CDR1 is SGDLS and CDR2 is YYNGEE. CDR3 bases: TGTGCCAGCAGCGCCATCAAAGCAACAGATACGCAGTATTTT. Translating it yields CASSAIKATDTQYF.

This clone was seen a single time. J is TRBJ1-3 and V is TRBV4-2; a weak D match, TRBD1 (5 bases). This CDR3 comprises 17 residues. V was trimmed by 0 bases and J by 2 bases, leaving 14 bases between them. Germline V gene sequence: CDR1 LGHNA, CDR2 YNFKEQ. The CDR3 region has the DNA TGTGCCAGCAGCCAAGAGGTGCCGGACATAGCTGGAAACACCATATATTTT. The encoded protein is CASSQEVPDIAGNTIYF.

DNA of the CDR3: TGTGCCAGCAGACACCATTCTCCATTCCCGGGACAGGGACTGGGGGACACTGAAGCTTTCTTT. Residues: CASRHHSPFPGQGLGDTEAFF. The chain links TRBV7-6 to TRBJ1-1; 9 positions match TRBD1. Trimming cost V 6 bases and J 3 bases; bases outside gene matches: 26. The CDR3 is 21 residues long. CDR1 SGHVS and CDR2 FNYEAQ come from the germline V gene.

The chain links TRBV20-1 to TRBJ1-1; the match to TRBD1 covers 7 bases. The V gene end was trimmed by 3 bases and the J gene end by 3 bases; junction bases not matched to a gene: 4. Per germline, CDR1 DFQATT and CDR2 SNEGSKA (reference sequence). The CDR3 is 13 residues long. CDR3 in amino acids: CSASRGPDTEAFF. CDR3 DNA: TGCAGTGCTAGTAGGGGGCCGGACACTGAAGCTTTCTTT.

A remark on this clone: Other nucleotide sequences in the sample specify the same CDR3. This chain uses TRBV3-1 (or the pseudogene TRBV3-2) with TRBJ2-3; 7 bases map to TRBD2. This CDR3 spans 14 amino acids. Germline V gives CDR1 LGHDT, CDR2 YNNKEL (reference sequence). V lost 1 base and J lost 3; bases outside the gene matches: 1. This CDR3 reads CASSQGGGTDTQYF. Written as DNA, the CDR3 is TGTGCCAGCAGCCAAGGGGGGGGTACAGATACGCAGTATTTT.

J is TRBJ2-2 and V is TRBV7-2; D gene unclear. CDR1 is SGHTA and CDR2 is FQGNSA in the germline V gene. V lost 6 bases and J 3 bases, leaving 14 bases between the germline ends. This CDR3 has 15 residues. This CDR3 is CASRFRTPHTGELFF. Here the CDR3 DNA reads TGTGCCAGCAGGTTCCGAACACCACACACCGGGGAGCTGTTTTTT. Variable domain in full (rest from reference TRBV7-2 and TRBJ2-2): GAGVSQSPSNKVTEKGKDVELRCDPISGHTALYWYRQSLGQGLEFLIYFQGNSAPDKSGLPSDRFSAERTGGSVSTLTIQRTQQEDSAVYLCASRFRTPHTGELFFGEGSRLTVL.

The chain is built from TRBV4-3 and TRBJ1-1, with D possibly TRBD1 on 5 matching bases. The CDR3 is 15 residues long. Trimming took off 0 bases at V and 2 bases at J, with 10 bases between the two ends. The germline CDR1 and CDR2 sequences are LGHNA and YSLEER. The CDR3 sequence is CASSQDLGGNTEAFF. CDR3 in DNA: TGCGCCAGCAGCCAAGATCTCGGGGGAAACACTGAAGCTTTCTTT.

The chain carries TRBV7-8 and TRBJ2-3, with TRBD2 identical over 10 bases. Trimming took 5 bases from V and 1 from J; bases not matched to a gene: 21. The germline gives CDR1 SGHVS, CDR2 FQNEAQ. The length of the CDR3 is 21 residues. In nucleotides, the CDR3 is TGTGCCAGCAGCACGCCCCATGGGGGACTAGCGACCCGATTGGGCACAGATACGCAGTATTTT. Amino acids: CASSTPHGGLATRLGTDTQYF.

The chain combines TRBV19 with TRBJ2-1; D is unclear. The CDR3 is 11 amino acids. Looked up from germline, CDR1 is LNHDA and CDR2 is SQIVND (reference sequence). V dropped 6 bases and J dropped 4 bases, with 4 bases sitting between them. CDR3 nucleotide sequence: TGTGCCAGTAGCTCTTACAATGAGCAGTTCTTC. Its protein product is CASSSYNEQFF.

This clone has only a few counts. The chain uses TRBV27 and TRBJ2-7; no clear D. Germline CDR1 is MNHEY and CDR2 is SMNVEV (reference sequence). V lost 3 bases, J lost 6 bases, and 12 bases lay in between. CDR3 length: 13 amino acids. This CDR3 reads CASSFLQSGEQYF. In nucleotides, the CDR3 is TGTGCCAGCAGTTTCCTCCAGTCGGGCGAGCAGTACTTC.

The chain links TRBV7-8 to TRBJ2-2, with 11 positions matching TRBD2. The CDR3 is 20 residues long. Trimming removed 5 bases from V and 0 bases from J; junction bases left unmatched: 14. The V gene's germline CDR1 is SGHVS and CDR2 FQNEAQ. The chain's CDR3 is CASSPPAGLAGASNTGELFF. The CDR3 bases are TGTGCCAGCAGCCCCCCCGCCGGACTAGCGGGCGCCTCGAACACCGGGGAGCTGTTTTTT.

This sequence joins TRBV7-9 and TRBJ2-1; D unresolved. The CDR3 extends over 12 amino acids. Germline V gene data show CDR1 as SEHNR and CDR2 as FQNEAQ (reference sequence). Trimming pared 3 bases from V and 7 bases from J, leaving 7 bases between. The CDR3 nucleotides read TGTGCCAGCAGCTTTACAATGAATGAGCAGTTCTTC. Its translation: CASSFTMNEQFF.

The chain couples TRBV2 to TRBJ2-1, with TRBD1 matching 8 bases. V lost 6 bases and J lost 0; bases outside the gene matches: 7. The CDR3 is 16 amino acids. CDR1 is SNHLY and CDR2 is FYNNEI in the germline V gene. The CDR3 reads CASRETGALSYNEQFF. The CDR3 bases are TGTGCCAGCAGAGAGACAGGGGCCCTCTCCTACAATGAGCAGTTCTTC.

The V and J genes are TRBV5-5 and TRBJ1-2, with a tentative D call TRBD1 (6 bases). Germline V lookup: CDR1 SGHKS, CDR2 YYEKEE (reference sequence). This CDR3 is 14 amino acids long. Trimming took off 4 bases at V and 6 bases at J, with 16 bases between the two ends. The CDR3 region has the DNA TGTGCCAGCAGCCAGCTACAGGGTAGGCATGGCTACACCTTC. This gives the protein CASSQLQGRHGYTF.

This chain links TRBV7-2 with TRBJ1-3; D gene ambiguous. Trimming stripped 6 bases from V and 4 bases from J, with 13 bases between. Germline CDR1 and CDR2: SGHTA and FQGNSA. The CDR3 is 14 residues long. The CDR3 nucleotides are TGTGCCAGCAGTCCTTCATACATGGGAAACACCATATATTTT. It specifies CASSPSYMGNTIYF.

This sequence joins TRBV29-1 and TRBJ2-5; a weak D match, TRBD2 (6 bases). V was shortened by 4 bases and J by 1 base, with 16 bases between the two germline ends. Per germline, CDR1 SQVTM and CDR2 ANQGSEA. This CDR3 has 15 residues. CDR3 sequence (DNA): TGCAGCGTTGTGCCTGTGGACTATGTCCAAGAGACCCAGTACTTC. Amino acids: CSVVPVDYVQETQYF.